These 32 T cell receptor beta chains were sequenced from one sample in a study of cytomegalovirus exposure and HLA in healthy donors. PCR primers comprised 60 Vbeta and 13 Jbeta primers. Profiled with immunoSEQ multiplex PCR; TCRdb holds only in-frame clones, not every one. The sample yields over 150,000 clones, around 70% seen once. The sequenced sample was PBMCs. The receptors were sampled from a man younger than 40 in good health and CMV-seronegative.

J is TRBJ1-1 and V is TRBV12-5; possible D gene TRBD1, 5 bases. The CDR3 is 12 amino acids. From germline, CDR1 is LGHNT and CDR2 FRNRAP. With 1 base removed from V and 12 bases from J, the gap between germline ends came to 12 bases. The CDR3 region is CASGLDQGRTFF. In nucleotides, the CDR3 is TGTGCTAGTGGTTTGGACCAGGGTAGAACTTTCTTT.

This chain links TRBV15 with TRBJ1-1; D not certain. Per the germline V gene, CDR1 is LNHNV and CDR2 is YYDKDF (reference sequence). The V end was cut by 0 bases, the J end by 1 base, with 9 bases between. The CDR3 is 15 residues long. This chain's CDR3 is CATSRDLERNTEAFF. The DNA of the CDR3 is TGTGCCACCAGCAGAGATTTGGAGAGGAACACTGAAGCTTTCTTT.

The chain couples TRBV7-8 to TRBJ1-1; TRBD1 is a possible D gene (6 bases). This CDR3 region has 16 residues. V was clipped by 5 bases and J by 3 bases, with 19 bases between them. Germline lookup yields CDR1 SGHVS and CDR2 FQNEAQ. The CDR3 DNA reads TGTGCCAGCAGCCCCCGAGGCCCAGGGGCCGACACTGAAGCTTTCTTT. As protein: CASSPRGPGADTEAFF.

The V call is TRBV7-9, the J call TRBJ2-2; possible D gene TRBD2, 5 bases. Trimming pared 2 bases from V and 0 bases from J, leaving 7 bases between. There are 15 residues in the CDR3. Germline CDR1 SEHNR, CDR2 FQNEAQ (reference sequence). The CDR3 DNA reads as TGTGCCAGCAGCTTAACGGGATCGAACACCGGGGAGCTGTTTTTT. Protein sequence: CASSLTGSNTGELFF.

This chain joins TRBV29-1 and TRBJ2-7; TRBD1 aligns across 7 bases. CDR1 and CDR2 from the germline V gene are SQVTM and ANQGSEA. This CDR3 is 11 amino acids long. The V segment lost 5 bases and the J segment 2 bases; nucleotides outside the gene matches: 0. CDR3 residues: CSVQGAYEQYF. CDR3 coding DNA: TGCAGCGTTCAGGGGGCCTACGAGCAGTACTTC.

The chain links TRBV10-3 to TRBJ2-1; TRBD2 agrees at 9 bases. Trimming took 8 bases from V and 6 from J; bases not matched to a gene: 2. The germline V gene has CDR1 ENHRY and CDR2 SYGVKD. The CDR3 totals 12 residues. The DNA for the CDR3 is TGTGCCATCGCGACTAGCGGCAATGAGCAGTTCTTC. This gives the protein CAIATSGNEQFF.

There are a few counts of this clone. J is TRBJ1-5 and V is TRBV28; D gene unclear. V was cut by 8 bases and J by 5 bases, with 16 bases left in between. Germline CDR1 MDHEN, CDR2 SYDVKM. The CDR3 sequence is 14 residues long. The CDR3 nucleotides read TGTGCCAGCGGATTGGGCGGGGTTTATCAGCCCCAGCATTTT. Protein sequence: CASGLGGVYQPQHF. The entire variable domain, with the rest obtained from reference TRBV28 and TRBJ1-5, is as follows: DVKVTQSSRYLVKRTGEKVFLECVQDMDHENMFWYRQDPGLGLRLIYFSYDVKMKEKGDIPEGYSVSREKKERFSLILESASTNQTSMYLCASGLGGVYQPQHFGDGTRLSIL.

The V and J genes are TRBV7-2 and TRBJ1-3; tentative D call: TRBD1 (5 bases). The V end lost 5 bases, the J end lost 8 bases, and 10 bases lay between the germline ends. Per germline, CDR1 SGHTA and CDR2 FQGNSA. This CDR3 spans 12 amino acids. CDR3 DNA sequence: TGTGCCAGCAGCCCGACAGCAGACACCATATATTTT. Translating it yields CASSPTADTIYF.

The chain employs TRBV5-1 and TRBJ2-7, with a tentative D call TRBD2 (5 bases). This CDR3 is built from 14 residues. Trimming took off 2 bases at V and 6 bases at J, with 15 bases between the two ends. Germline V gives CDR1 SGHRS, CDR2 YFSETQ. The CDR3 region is CASSLSTGSGEQYF. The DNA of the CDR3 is TGCGCCAGCAGCTTATCGACGGGGAGCGGCGAGCAGTACTTC. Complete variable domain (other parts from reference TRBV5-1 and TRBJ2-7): KAGVTQTPRYLIKTRGQQVTLSCSPISGHRSVSWYQQTPGQGLQFLFEYFSETQRNKGNFPGRFSGRQFSNSRSEMNVSTLELGDSALYLCASSLSTGSGEQYFGPGTRLTVT.

CDR3 residues: CASSRGAGGSNSPLHF. The DNA of the CDR3 is TGTGCCAGTAGTAGGGGGGCAGGGGGTTCGAATTCACCCCTCCACTTT. The chain uses TRBV19 and TRBJ1-6; 7 bases map to TRBD1. CDR3 size: 16 residues. The V gene end was trimmed by 4 bases and the J gene end by 7 bases; junction bases not matched to a gene: 10. CDR1 is LNHDA and CDR2 is SQIVND in the germline V gene (reference sequence).

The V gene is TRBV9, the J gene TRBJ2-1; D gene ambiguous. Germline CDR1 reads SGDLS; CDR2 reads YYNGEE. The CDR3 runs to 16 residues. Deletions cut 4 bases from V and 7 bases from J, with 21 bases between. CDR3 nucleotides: TGTGCCAGCAGCCCCCGTAACCGGGTGGTGAAAAATGAGCAGTTCTTC. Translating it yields CASSPRNRVVKNEQFF.

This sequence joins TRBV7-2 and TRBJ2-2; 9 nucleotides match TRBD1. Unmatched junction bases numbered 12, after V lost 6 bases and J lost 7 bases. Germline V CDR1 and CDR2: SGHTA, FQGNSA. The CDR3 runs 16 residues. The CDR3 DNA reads TGTGCCAGCAGACGCCGGGACAGGGCTTTAGGCGGGGAGCTGTTTTTT. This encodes CASRRRDRALGGELFF.

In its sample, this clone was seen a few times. CDR3 DNA sequence: TGTGCCAGCAGCTTGGAACCGGACAGTTTATCACCCCTCCACTTT. It is translated as CASSLEPDSLSPLHF. This chain uses TRBV5-5 with TRBJ1-6, with D possibly being TRBD1 (6 bases). CDR3 length equals 15 residues. Germline-derived CDR1 and CDR2 are SGHKS and YYEKEE (reference sequence). Trimming took off 0 bases at V and 10 bases at J, with 14 bases between the two ends.

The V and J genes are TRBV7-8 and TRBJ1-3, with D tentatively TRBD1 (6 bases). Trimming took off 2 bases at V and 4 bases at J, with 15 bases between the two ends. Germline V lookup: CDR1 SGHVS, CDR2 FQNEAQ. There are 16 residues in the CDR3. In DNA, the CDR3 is TGTGCCAGCAGCTTACCGGGCAGGGGATTAGGAAACACCATATATTTT. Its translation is CASSLPGRGLGNTIYF. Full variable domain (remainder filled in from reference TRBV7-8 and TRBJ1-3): GAGVSQSPRYKVAKRGQDVALRCDPISGHVSLFWYQQALGQGPEFLTYFQNEAQLDKSGLPSDRFFAERPEGSVSTLKIQRTQQEDSAVYLCASSLPGRGLGNTIYFGEGSWLTVV.

In DNA form, the CDR3 reads TGTGCCAGCAGAGGGTGGACAGGGGAAGAACAGCCCCAGCATTTT. It codes for CASRGWTGEEQPQHF. The rearrangement links TRBV6-1 to TRBJ1-5, with 9 bases that match TRBD1. The germline V gene has CDR1 MNHNS and CDR2 SASEGT. The CDR3 is 15 residues long. Trimming removed 6 bases from V and 7 bases from J; junction bases left unmatched: 10.

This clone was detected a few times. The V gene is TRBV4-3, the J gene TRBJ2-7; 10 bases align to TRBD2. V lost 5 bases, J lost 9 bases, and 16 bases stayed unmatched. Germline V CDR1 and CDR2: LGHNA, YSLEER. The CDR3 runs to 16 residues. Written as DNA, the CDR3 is TGCGCCAGCAGCGTCAGTCTAGCGGGGGTTCCGAGCGGGCAGTACTTC. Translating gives CASSVSLAGVPSGQYF.

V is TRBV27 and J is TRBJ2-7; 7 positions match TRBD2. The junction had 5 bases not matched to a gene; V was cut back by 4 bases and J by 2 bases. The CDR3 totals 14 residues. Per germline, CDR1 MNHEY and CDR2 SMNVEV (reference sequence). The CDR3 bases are TGTGCCAGCAGTTATACGGGGGGAACCTACGAGCAGTACTTC. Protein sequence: CASSYTGGTYEQYF.

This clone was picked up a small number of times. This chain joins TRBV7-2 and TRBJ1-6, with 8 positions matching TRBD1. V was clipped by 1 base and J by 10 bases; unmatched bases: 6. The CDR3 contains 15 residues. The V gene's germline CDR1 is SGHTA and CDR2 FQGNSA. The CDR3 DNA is TGTGCCAGCAGCTTAGGGGCAGGGGGCCCCTCACCCCTCCACTTT. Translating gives CASSLGAGGPSPLHF.

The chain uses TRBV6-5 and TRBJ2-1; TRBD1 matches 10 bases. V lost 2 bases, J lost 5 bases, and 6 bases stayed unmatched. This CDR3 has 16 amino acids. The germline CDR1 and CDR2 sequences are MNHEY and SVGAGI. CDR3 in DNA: TGTGCCAGCAGTTACGGGGGGACAGGGGCTAACAATGAGCAGTTCTTC. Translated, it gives CASSYGGTGANNEQFF.

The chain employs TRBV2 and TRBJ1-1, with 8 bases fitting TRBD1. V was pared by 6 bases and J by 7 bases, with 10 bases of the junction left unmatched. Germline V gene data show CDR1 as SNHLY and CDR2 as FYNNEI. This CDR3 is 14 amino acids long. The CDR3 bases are TGTGCCAGCAGCCCCGACAGGGGAAACGGTGAAGCTTTCTTT. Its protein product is CASSPDRGNGEAFF.

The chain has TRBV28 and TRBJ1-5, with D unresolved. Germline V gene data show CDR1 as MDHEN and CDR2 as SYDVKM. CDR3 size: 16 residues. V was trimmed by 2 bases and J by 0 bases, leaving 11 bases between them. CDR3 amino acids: CASSLAGSHSNQPQHF. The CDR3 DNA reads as TGTGCCAGCAGTTTAGCAGGATCGCATAGCAATCAGCCCCAGCATTTT.

The DNA of the CDR3 is TGCGCCAGCAGCTCAGGGGAAGGAGTGAACACTGAAGCTTTCTTT. It yields the protein CASSSGEGVNTEAFF. The chain joins TRBV5-1 to TRBJ1-1; D is perhaps TRBD1 (6 bases). Per the germline V gene, CDR1 is SGHRS and CDR2 is YFSETQ. The CDR3 contains 15 residues. V dropped 3 bases and J dropped 0 bases, with 12 bases sitting between them.

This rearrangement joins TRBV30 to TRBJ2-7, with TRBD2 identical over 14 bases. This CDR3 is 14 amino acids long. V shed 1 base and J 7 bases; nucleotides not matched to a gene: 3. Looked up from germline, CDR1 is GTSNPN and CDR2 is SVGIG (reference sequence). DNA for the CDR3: TGTGCCTGGAGTGCCGGGACTAGCGGGGGAGAGCAGTACTTC. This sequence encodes CAWSAGTSGGEQYF.

Written as DNA, the CDR3 is TGTGCCAGCAGCTTAAAAGTTGGGCGCGGGGAAAAACTGTTTTTT. It yields the protein CASSLKVGRGEKLFF. This rearrangement joins TRBV7-2 to TRBJ1-4; no firm D call. This CDR3 is built from 15 residues. Between the trimmed V and J ends, which lost 2 bases and 8 bases, there was a span of 15 bases. From germline, CDR1 is SGHTA and CDR2 FQGNSA.

The CDR3 DNA is TGCGCCAGCAGCCAAGATGAGGAGGGCCAGACCGGAGCGCAGTACTTC. Protein sequence: CASSQDEEGQTGAQYF. This chain joins TRBV4-1 and TRBJ2-7, with a possible D match to TRBD2 (6 bases). The CDR3 is 16 amino acids. Trimming took off 0 bases at V and 9 bases at J, with 21 bases between the two ends. Germline loops: CDR1 MGHRA, CDR2 YSYEKL.

CDR3 bases: TGCGCCAGCAGCCAAGGTTGGGGGGGTAATGAAAAACTGTTTTTT. It codes for CASSQGWGGNEKLFF. The chain carries TRBV4-1 and TRBJ1-4; perhaps TRBD1 as D (5 bases). The CDR3 loop spans 15 amino acids. Between the trimmed V and J ends, which lost 1 base and 4 bases, there was a span of 10 bases. Per the germline V gene, CDR1 is MGHRA and CDR2 is YSYEKL.

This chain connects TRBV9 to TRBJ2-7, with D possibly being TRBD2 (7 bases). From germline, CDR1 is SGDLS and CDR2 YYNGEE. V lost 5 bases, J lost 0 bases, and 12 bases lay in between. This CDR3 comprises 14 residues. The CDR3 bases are TGTGCCAGCAGGCGGGGGCCCAGCTCCTACGAGCAGTACTTC. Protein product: CASRRGPSSYEQYF.

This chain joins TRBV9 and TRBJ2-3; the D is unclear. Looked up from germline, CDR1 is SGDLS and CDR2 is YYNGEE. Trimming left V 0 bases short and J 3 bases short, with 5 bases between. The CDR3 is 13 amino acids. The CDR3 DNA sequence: TGTGCCAGCAGCGTAGCCCCGACAGATACGCAGTATTTT. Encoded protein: CASSVAPTDTQYF.

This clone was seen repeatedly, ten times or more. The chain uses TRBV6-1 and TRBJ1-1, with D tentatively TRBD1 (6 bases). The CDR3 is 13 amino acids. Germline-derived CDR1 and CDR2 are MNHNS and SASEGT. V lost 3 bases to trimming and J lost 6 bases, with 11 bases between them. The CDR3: CASSETGKAEAFF. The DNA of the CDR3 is TGTGCCAGCAGTGAGACAGGTAAGGCTGAAGCTTTCTTT.

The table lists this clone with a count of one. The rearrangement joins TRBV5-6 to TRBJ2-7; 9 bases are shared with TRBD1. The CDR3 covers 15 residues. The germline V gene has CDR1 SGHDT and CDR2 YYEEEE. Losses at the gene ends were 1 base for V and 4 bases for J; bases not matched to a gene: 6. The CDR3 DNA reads TGTGCCAGCAGCTTGATTGGGACAGGGATGTACGAGCAGTACTTC. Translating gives CASSLIGTGMYEQYF.

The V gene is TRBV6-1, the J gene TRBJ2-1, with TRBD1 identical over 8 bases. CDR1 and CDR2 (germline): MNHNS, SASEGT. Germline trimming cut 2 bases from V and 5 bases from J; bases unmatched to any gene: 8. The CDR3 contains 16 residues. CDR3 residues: CASSEWRQGTHNEQFF. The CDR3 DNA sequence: TGTGCCAGCAGTGAATGGCGACAGGGGACCCACAATGAGCAGTTCTTC.

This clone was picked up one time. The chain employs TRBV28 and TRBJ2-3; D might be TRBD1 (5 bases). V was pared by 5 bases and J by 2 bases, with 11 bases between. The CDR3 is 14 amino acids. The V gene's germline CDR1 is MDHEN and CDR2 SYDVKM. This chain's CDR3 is CASSPDRFTDTQYF. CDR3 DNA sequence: TGTGCCAGCAGTCCCGACAGATTCACAGATACGCAGTATTTT.